This T cell receptor beta chain was sequenced in a study of blood T cells in healthy people across ages. General study points: Observed TCR beta diversity per million T cells went down as age went up. This fall followed a roughly linear course with age.

They isolated at least 6 million PBMCs from each sample. A minimum of 6 micrograms of total RNA was extracted per sample. The CDR3 is 15 residues long. V was trimmed by 9 bases and J by 7 bases, leaving 19 bases between them. Germline lookup yields CDR1 SGHTA and CDR2 FQGTGA. Regarding this clonotype: The target antigen is unknown. A much larger clonotype is one base distant, so this may be a read error.

The use of a sample-barcoded 5' primer and a J-beta primer mix characterized a second PCR of roughly 7 to 11 cycles. TCRdb passed the 5' RACE reads through MiXCR, listing each CDR3 protein once. The sample lists hundreds of thousands of distinct CDR3 sequences, over 40% occurring once. The V gene is TRBV7-3, the J gene TRBJ1-6; the D is unclear. Sequenced material: blood. The sequence was collected from an elderly woman in good health. CDR3 amino acids: CARSRGREPNSPLHF. Here the CDR3 DNA reads TGTGCCAGAAGCCGAGGCCGGGAACCCAATTCACCCCTCCACTTT.